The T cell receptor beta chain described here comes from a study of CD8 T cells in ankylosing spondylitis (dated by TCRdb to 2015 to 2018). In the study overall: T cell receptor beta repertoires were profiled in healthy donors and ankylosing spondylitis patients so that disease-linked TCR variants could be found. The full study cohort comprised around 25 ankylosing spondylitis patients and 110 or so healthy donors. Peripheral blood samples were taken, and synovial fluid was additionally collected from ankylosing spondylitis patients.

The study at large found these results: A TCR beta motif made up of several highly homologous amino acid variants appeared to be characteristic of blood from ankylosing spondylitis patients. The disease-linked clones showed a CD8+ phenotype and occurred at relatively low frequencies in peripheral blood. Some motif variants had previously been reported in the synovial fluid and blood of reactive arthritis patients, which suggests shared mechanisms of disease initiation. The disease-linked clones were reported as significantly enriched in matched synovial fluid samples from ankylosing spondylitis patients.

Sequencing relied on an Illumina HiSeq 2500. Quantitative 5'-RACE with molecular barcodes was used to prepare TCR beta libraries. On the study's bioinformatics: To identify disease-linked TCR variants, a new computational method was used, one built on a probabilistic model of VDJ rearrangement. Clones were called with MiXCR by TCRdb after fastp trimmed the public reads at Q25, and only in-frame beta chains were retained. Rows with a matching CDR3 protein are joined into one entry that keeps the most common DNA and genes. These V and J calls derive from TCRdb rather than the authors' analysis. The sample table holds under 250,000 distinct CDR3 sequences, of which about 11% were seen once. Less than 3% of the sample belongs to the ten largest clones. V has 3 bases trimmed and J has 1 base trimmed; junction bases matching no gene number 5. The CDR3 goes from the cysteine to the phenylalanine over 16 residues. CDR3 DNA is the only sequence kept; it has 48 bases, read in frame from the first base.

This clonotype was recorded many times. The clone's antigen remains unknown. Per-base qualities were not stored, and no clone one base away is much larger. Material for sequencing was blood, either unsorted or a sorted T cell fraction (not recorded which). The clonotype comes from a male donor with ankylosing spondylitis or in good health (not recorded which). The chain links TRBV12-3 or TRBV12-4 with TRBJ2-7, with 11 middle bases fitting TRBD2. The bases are TGTGCCAGCAGTTTTACCGGGACTAGCGGATCCTACGAGCAGTACTTC. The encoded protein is CASSFTGTSGSYEQYF.